This passage covers 32 T cell receptor beta chains from one sample sequenced in a study of a mutant IDH1 vaccine in newly diagnosed glioma. TCRdb keeps only in-frame clones here, not all; method: immunoSEQ multiplex PCR. The sample carries about 33,000 clones, 60% to 75% recorded once. No cognate antigen is known for these TCRs. The time point was: week 47, end of study. Every single dose of the vaccine, 300 ug of mutant IDH1 20-mer peptide, came with topical imiquimod. The sequences come from PBMCs, collected from a glioma patient whose treatment included an IDH1 peptide vaccine. The receptors were sampled from a man in his forties with glioma.

V usage is TRBV6-1 and J usage is TRBJ2-5; 9 bases line up with TRBD2. Germline V gene data show CDR1 as MNHNS and CDR2 as SASEGT. The V segment lost 7 bases and the J segment 0 bases; nucleotides outside the gene matches: 6. This CDR3 is 15 amino acids long. In DNA form, the CDR3 reads TGTGCCAGCAATATAGCGGGAGAGTACCAAGAGACCCAGTACTTC. It yields the protein CASNIAGEYQETQYF.

V gene TRBV6-4 combines with J gene TRBJ2-1, with 8 bases aligning to TRBD1. The germline CDR1 and CDR2 sequences are MRHNA and SNTAGT. With 6 bases clipped from V and 2 bases from J, the junction kept 6 bases outside the gene matches. This CDR3 comprises 15 residues. The CDR3 region has the DNA TGTGCCAGCAGCCCCGGACAGGGACCCTACAATGAGCAGTTCTTC. Amino acid sequence: CASSPGQGPYNEQFF.

The chain carries TRBV5-4 and TRBJ1-2; D is undetermined. Germline assignment: CDR1 SGHNT and CDR2 YYREEE (reference sequence). The CDR3 is 12 residues long. Trimming took 4 bases from V and 4 from J, leaving 8 bases between them. The CDR3 loop reads CASSPLGYGYTF. Written as DNA, the CDR3 is TGTGCCAGCAGCCCCCTTGGCTATGGCTACACCTTC.

The chain couples TRBV30 to TRBJ2-5, with D uncertain. Germline loops: CDR1 GTSNPN, CDR2 SVGIG (reference sequence). V lost 0 bases and J lost 4, with 9 bases in between. There are 13 residues in the CDR3. The CDR3 reads CAWSVRRRETQYF. CDR3 nucleotide sequence: TGTGCCTGGAGTGTACGCAGACGAGAGACCCAGTACTTC. Combining the CDR3 with reference TRBV30 and TRBJ2-5 gives the whole variable domain SQTIHQWPATLVQPVGSPLSLECTVEGTSNPNLYWYRQAAGRGLQLLFYSVGIGQISSEVPQNLSASRPQDRQFILSSKKLLLSDSGFYLCAWSVRRRETQYFGPGTRLLVL.

V usage is TRBV27 and J usage is TRBJ1-6, with 11 bases identical to TRBD1. CDR3 size: 15 residues. V trimming: 4 bases; J trimming: 10 bases; junction bases outside the gene matches: 6. CDR1 MNHEY and CDR2 SMNVEV come from the germline V gene (reference sequence). CDR3 bases: TGTGCCAGCAGTTCACTTGGGACAGGGGGATCACCCCTCCACTTT. This codes for CASSSLGTGGSPLHF.

The gene calls are TRBV6-5 and TRBJ2-5, with 10 bases matching TRBD1. Per germline, CDR1 MNHEY and CDR2 SVGAGI. CDR3 length: 15 amino acids. V lost 6 bases to trimming and J lost 4 bases; unmatched junction nucleotides: 8. CDR3 sequence reads: CASRSRDRGGETQYF. Written as DNA, the CDR3 is TGTGCCAGCAGATCCCGGGACAGGGGAGGAGAGACCCAGTACTTC.

This chain links TRBV7-9 with TRBJ1-1, with D tentatively TRBD1 (6 bases). Germline CDR1 is SEHNR and CDR2 is FQNEAQ (reference sequence). The CDR3 totals 16 residues. Trimming shortened V by 5 bases and J by 1 base, and 17 bases separated the two germline ends. The CDR3 nucleotides are TGTGCCAGCAGCCGCCCCCAGGGGAAGAAGAACACTGAAGCTTTCTTT. This translates into CASSRPQGKKNTEAFF.

The chain links TRBV7-8 to TRBJ2-5; 9 bases fit TRBD1. There are 14 residues in the CDR3. Germline V gives CDR1 SGHVS, CDR2 FQNEAQ. J gave up 5 bases and V 4 bases, and 5 bases lay outside the gene matches. The CDR3 sequence: CASSSGQGMETQYF. The CDR3 DNA follows: TGTGCCAGCAGCTCTGGACAGGGGATGGAGACCCAGTACTTC.

The chain links TRBV7-8 to TRBJ2-1; 12 nucleotides agree with TRBD1. In germline, CDR1 is SGHVS, CDR2 FQNEAQ. Trimming cost V 3 bases and J 5 bases; bases outside gene matches: 20. This CDR3 contains 21 residues. The CDR3 here is CASSLAPTGQGARFIHNEQFF. CDR3 nucleotide sequence: TGTGCCAGCAGCTTGGCACCCACGGGACAGGGGGCGCGGTTCATACACAATGAGCAGTTCTTC. The complete variable domain, with remaining parts taken from reference TRBV7-8 and TRBJ2-1, reads GAGVSQSPRYKVAKRGQDVALRCDPISGHVSLFWYQQALGQGPEFLTYFQNEAQLDKSGLPSDRFFAERPEGSVSTLKIQRTQQEDSAVYLCASSLAPTGQGARFIHNEQFFGPGTRLTVL.

The sample holds a few counts of this clone. The V and J genes are TRBV6-1 and TRBJ1-3, with no clear D. The CDR3 loop spans 16 amino acids. V was clipped by 3 bases and J by 0 bases, with 12 bases between them. Germline V gives CDR1 MNHNS, CDR2 SASEGT. The chain's CDR3 is CASSESGVSSGNTIYF. DNA for the CDR3: TGTGCCAGCAGTGAGTCCGGGGTGAGCTCTGGAAACACCATATATTTT.

The chain is built from TRBV4-1 and TRBJ2-3; 11 bases are a match to TRBD2. The CDR3 length is 16 residues. Germline CDR1 reads MGHRA; CDR2 reads YSYEKL. Trimming removed 1 base from V and 6 bases from J; junction bases left unmatched: 6. CDR3 nucleotide sequence: TGCGCCAGCAGCCAAGTCCTAGCGGGAGGCGTCGATACGCAGTATTTT. Translation: CASSQVLAGGVDTQYF.

The rearrangement joins TRBV18 to TRBJ2-3; no clear D gene. The CDR3 has 13 amino acids. Germline CDR1 reads KGHSH; CDR2 reads LQKENI. Trimming cost V 0 bases and J 2 bases, with 3 bases left between them. The DNA for the CDR3 is TGTGCCAGCTCACCACCGGTCACAGATACGCAGTATTTT. As protein: CASSPPVTDTQYF.

The genes are TRBV7-2 and TRBJ2-7; D perhaps matches TRBD1 (6 bases). Germline CDR1 SGHTA, CDR2 FQGNSA. The ends were cut back, 4 bases at V and 3 bases at J, with 10 bases in the middle. There are 13 residues in the CDR3. CDR3: CASSSTGFYEQYV. CDR3 nucleotides: TGTGCCAGCAGCTCTACAGGGTTCTACGAGCAGTACGTC.

The chain employs TRBV6-6 and TRBJ1-5, with unresolved D. Germline CDR1 is MNHNY and CDR2 is SVGAGI (reference sequence). Trimming stripped 4 bases from V and 0 bases from J, with 13 bases between. The CDR3 length is 16 residues. The CDR3 loop reads CASSSQPPDSNQPQHF. CDR3 nucleotide sequence: TGTGCCAGCAGTTCTCAACCCCCAGATAGCAATCAGCCCCAGCATTTT.

This clone came up a few times. The gene calls are TRBV29-1 and TRBJ1-1; 8 bases fit TRBD1. Unmatched junction bases numbered 11, after V lost 3 bases and J lost 5 bases. CDR1 is SQVTM and CDR2 is ANQGSEA in the germline V gene. The CDR3 is 15 amino acids. This CDR3 is CSVDALDRGGTEAFF. CDR3 bases: TGCAGCGTTGATGCCTTAGACAGGGGTGGAACTGAAGCTTTCTTT.

The chain uses TRBV7-2 and TRBJ1-2; D unresolved. This CDR3 contains 12 residues. Germline values: CDR1 SGHTA, CDR2 FQGNSA. Between the trimmed V and J ends, which lost 1 base and 8 bases, there was a span of 8 bases. The DNA for the CDR3 is TGTGCCAGCAGCTTAGAACCGGGCGGCTACACCTTC. This translates into CASSLEPGGYTF.

By proportion, this clone is medium-sized. The rearrangement uses TRBV5-6 and TRBJ1-1; tentative D call: TRBD1 (5 bases). CDR3 size: 12 residues. Trimming removed 3 bases from V and 7 bases from J, with 10 bases in between. Germline V gene sequence: CDR1 SGHDT, CDR2 YYEEEE. The CDR3 coding sequence is TGTGCCAGCAGCTGGGAGGGGAGTGAAGCTTTCTTT. It translates to CASSWEGSEAFF.

This rearrangement joins TRBV4-1 to TRBJ2-1; possible D gene TRBD2, 6 bases. The germline CDR1 and CDR2 sequences are MGHRA and YSYEKL. This CDR3 contains 15 residues. V was clipped by 5 bases and J by 3 bases, with 14 bases between them. CDR3 region: CASSSTRDFYNEQFF. CDR3 coding DNA: TGCGCCAGCAGCTCGACTAGGGATTTCTACAATGAGCAGTTCTTC.

The genes are TRBV2 and TRBJ2-4, with 9 nucleotides matching TRBD1. The CDR3 covers 17 residues. In germline, CDR1 is SNHLY, CDR2 FYNNEI. The junction had 7 bases not matched to a gene; V was cut back by 2 bases and J by 2 bases. Here the CDR3 DNA reads TGTGCCAGCAGTGAACGGGGGGACAGGGTGTCCAAAAACATTCAGTACTTC. Residues: CASSERGDRVSKNIQYF.

The chain uses TRBV7-2 and TRBJ2-3; TRBD2 aligns across 10 bases. V trimming: 0 bases; J trimming: 2 bases; junction bases outside the gene matches: 2. CDR3 length equals 16 residues. Germline V CDR1 and CDR2: SGHTA, FQGNSA. Here the CDR3 reads CASSLAGLANTDTQYF. Here the CDR3 DNA reads TGTGCCAGCAGCTTAGCGGGACTAGCGAACACAGATACGCAGTATTTT.

The chain is built from TRBV7-8 and TRBJ2-7, with D perhaps matching TRBD2 (5 bases). Trimming left V 5 bases short and J 3 bases short, with 17 bases between. The germline V gene has CDR1 SGHVS and CDR2 FQNEAQ. This CDR3 has 15 residues. CDR3 sequence: CASSRFAGAGYEQYF. CDR3 in DNA: TGTGCCAGCAGCCGGTTCGCGGGCGCGGGCTACGAGCAGTACTTC.

The rearrangement uses TRBV29-1 and TRBJ1-2, with TRBD1 as a possible D gene (6 bases). The CDR3 is 12 amino acids. From germline, CDR1 is SQVTM and CDR2 ANQGSEA. Deletions cut 4 bases from V and 4 bases from J, with 10 bases between. DNA for the CDR3: TGCAGCGTTGTGAGGGGGACCTATGGCTACACCTTC. Translating gives CSVVRGTYGYTF.

The J gene is TRBJ2-3, the V gene TRBV19; D perhaps matches TRBD2 (6 bases). V lost 5 bases to trimming and J lost 4 bases, with 16 bases between them. The CDR3 has 15 amino acids. The V gene's germline CDR1 is LNHDA and CDR2 SQIVND (reference sequence). CDR3 bases: TGTGCCAGTAGTCCGCGGATAGCGGAGGCAGATACGCAGTATTTT. Translated, it gives CASSPRIAEADTQYF.

The chain couples TRBV2 to TRBJ1-2, with D hard to call. Germline CDR1 and CDR2: SNHLY and FYNNEI. V dropped 6 bases and J dropped 1 base, with 12 bases sitting between them. The length of the CDR3 is 14 residues. CDR3 region: CASRFSVDNYGYTF. In DNA form, the CDR3 reads TGTGCCAGCAGATTTTCGGTAGATAACTATGGCTACACCTTC.

The chain couples TRBV11-2 to TRBJ2-2, with 7 nucleotides matching TRBD2. The CDR3 extends over 15 amino acids. Looked up from germline, CDR1 is SGHAT and CDR2 is FQNNGV. V lost 5 bases to trimming and J lost 3 bases; unmatched junction nucleotides: 6. The CDR3 loop reads CASSPGGGDTGELFF. In DNA, the CDR3 is TGTGCCAGCAGCCCCGGGGGAGGGGACACCGGGGAGCTGTTTTTT. Drawing the rest from reference TRBV11-2 and TRBJ2-2, the complete variable domain is EAGVAQSPRYKIIEKRQSVAFWCNPISGHATLYWYQQILGQGPKLLIQFQNNGVVDDSQLPKDRFSAERLKGVDSTLKIQPAKLEDSAVYLCASSPGGGDTGELFFGEGSRLTVL.

The V and J genes are TRBV6-7 and TRBJ2-3, with 14 bases fitting TRBD2. TRBV6-7 is an open reading frame whose function is uncertain. This CDR3 is 14 amino acids long. V trimming: 4 bases; J trimming: 13 bases; junction bases outside the gene matches: 7. For the CDR3, the DNA is TGTGCCAGCAGTTCCTACGGACTAGCGGGGGGAAAGTATTTT. Protein: CASSSYGLAGGKYF.

This clone has just a few counts. This rearrangement joins TRBV19 to TRBJ2-6; the match to TRBD2 covers 7 bases. Per germline, CDR1 LNHDA and CDR2 SQIVND (reference sequence). Trimming removed 3 bases from V and 0 bases from J; junction bases left unmatched: 8. CDR3 length: 18 residues. DNA of the CDR3: TGTGCCAGTAGTATGCCCCGACTAGCTCGCTCTGGGGCCAACGTCCTGACTTTC. This sequence encodes CASSMPRLARSGANVLTF.

This chain joins TRBV2 and TRBJ2-3; 7 positions agree with TRBD2. V dropped 1 base and J dropped 3; count of bases not matched to a gene: 4. Per germline, CDR1 SNHLY and CDR2 FYNNEI. This CDR3 contains 15 residues. The CDR3 DNA follows: TGTGCCAGCAGTGAAGACGGCGGGAGAACAGATACGCAGTATTTT. Encoded protein: CASSEDGGRTDTQYF.

The V call is TRBV11-2, the J call TRBJ1-5; weak D call: TRBD1 (6 bases). V shed 3 bases and J shed 7 bases, with 13 bases lying between them. This CDR3 has 14 residues. Germline V gene lookup returns CDR1 SGHAT and CDR2 FQNNGV. DNA for the CDR3: TGTGCCAGCAGCTTCACAGGGATCGACCAGCCCCAGCATTTT. This translates into CASSFTGIDQPQHF.

This chain joins TRBV5-4 and TRBJ2-3; 10 nucleotides align to TRBD1. CDR3 size: 16 residues. Germline-derived CDR1 and CDR2 are SGHNT and YYREEE (reference sequence). The ends lost 1 base at V and 2 bases at J; junction bases unmatched: 4. The CDR3 bases are TGTGCCAGCAGCTTGCCGGGACAGGGGCCCACAGATACGCAGTATTTT. Its translation is CASSLPGQGPTDTQYF.

This clone was found once. The chain is built from TRBV6-1 and TRBJ2-3; D perhaps matches TRBD1 (5 bases). CDR1 is MNHNS, CDR2 SASEGT, per germline. The CDR3 totals 15 residues. V gave up 6 bases and J gave up 0 bases, with 13 bases separating them. CDR3 sequence reads: CASRNRRSSTDTQYF. CDR3 nucleotide sequence: TGTGCCAGCAGAAACAGGCGTTCTAGCACAGATACGCAGTATTTT.

CDR3 coding DNA: TGTGCCAGCAGCAACGGCCCCCCTGAAGCTTTCTTT. Translating gives CASSNGPPEAFF. This chain uses TRBV2 with TRBJ1-1; D is ambiguous. V lost 6 bases to trimming and J lost 6 bases, with 11 bases between them. CDR3 length: 12 amino acids. The germline CDR1 and CDR2 sequences are SNHLY and FYNNEI. Drawing the rest from reference TRBV2 and TRBJ1-1, the complete variable domain is EPEVTQTPSHQVTQMGQEVILRCVPISNHLYFYWYRQILGQKVEFLVSFYNNEISEKSEIFDDQFSVERPDGSNFTLKIRSTKLEDSAMYFCASSNGPPEAFFGQGTRLTVV.